These 25 T cell receptor beta chains were sequenced from one sample in a study of OX40 agonist ivuxolimab in advanced cancers. Libraries were prepared by immunoSEQ multiplex PCR; TCRdb keeps only in-frame clonotypes and omits some of them. The sample lists about 33,000 clones, more than 70% seen once, with about 25% in the top ten. Sequenced material: CD4+ or CD8+ T cells sorted from blood, taken in a trial of the OX40 agonist ivuxolimab. These receptors originate from an adult with an advanced solid tumor such as melanoma, head and neck, liver or kidney cancer.

The V and J genes are TRBV15 and TRBJ1-5; D not certain. CDR1 LNHNV and CDR2 YYDKDF come from the germline V gene (reference sequence). V lost 0 bases, J lost 6 bases, and 9 bases lay in between. The CDR3 loop spans 14 amino acids. CDR3 bases: TGTGCCACCAGCAGAGAGTCTAGTCTTCAGCCCCAGCATTTT. Translating gives CATSRESSLQPQHF.

The chain uses TRBV28 and TRBJ1-1; a possible D gene is TRBD1 (6 bases). The V end was cut by 4 bases, the J end by 0 bases, with 12 bases between. The V gene's germline CDR1 is MDHEN and CDR2 SYDVKM. The CDR3 extends over 15 amino acids. CDR3 coding DNA: TGTGCCAGCAGTTCTACAGGGTTCATGAACACTGAAGCTTTCTTT. Translation gives CASSSTGFMNTEAFF.

The chain couples TRBV11-2 to TRBJ2-3; 7 bases map to TRBD2. Looked up from germline, CDR1 is SGHAT and CDR2 is FQNNGV. This CDR3 comprises 18 residues. The V segment lost 2 bases and the J segment 0 bases; nucleotides outside the gene matches: 11. CDR3 loop: CASSLRGRAPPSTDTQYF. The CDR3 region has the DNA TGTGCCAGCAGCTTACGAGGGAGGGCCCCCCCTAGCACAGATACGCAGTATTTT.

This chain links TRBV7-7 with TRBJ2-3, with 7 positions matching TRBD1. Trimming at V came to 1 base and at J to 4 bases, leaving 17 bases not matched to a gene. This CDR3 is built from 19 residues. Germline V lookup: CDR1 SSHAT, CDR2 FNYEAQ (reference sequence). CDR3 sequence reads: CASSLDRGRPPGRPDTQYF. The DNA of the CDR3 is TGTGCCAGCAGCTTAGACAGGGGAAGACCCCCCGGGCGACCAGATACGCAGTATTTT.

V gene TRBV7-9 combines with J gene TRBJ1-2, with D maybe TRBD1 (6 bases). The CDR3 contains 15 residues. Germline-derived CDR1 and CDR2 are SEHNR and FQNEAQ (reference sequence). Trimming removed 5 bases from V and 4 bases from J, with 17 bases in between. The CDR3 nucleotides read TGTGCCAGCAGCGGCACAGGGTATGGGATCTATGGCTACACCTTC. It codes for CASSGTGYGIYGYTF.

The rearrangement joins TRBV6-5 to TRBJ2-2, with 7 positions matching TRBD2. The CDR3 contains 14 residues. CDR1 is MNHEY, CDR2 SVGAGI, per germline. Germline trimming cut 4 bases from V and 5 bases from J; bases unmatched to any gene: 4. In DNA form, the CDR3 reads TGTGCCAGCAGTTCCTTCGGGGGGACCGGGGAGCTGTTTTTT. Its protein is CASSSFGGTGELFF.

The chain links TRBV29-1 to TRBJ1-3; 8 bases align to TRBD1. From germline, CDR1 is SQVTM and CDR2 ANQGSEA. V was clipped by 2 bases and J by 0 bases; unmatched bases: 12. The CDR3 totals 18 residues. The CDR3 sequence is CSVESPLQGVYSGNTIYF. CDR3 bases: TGCAGCGTTGAAAGCCCCCTACAGGGGGTCTACTCTGGAAACACCATATATTTT.

The rearrangement links TRBV28 to TRBJ2-7; 7 bases match TRBD2. The CDR3 sequence is 13 residues long. J gave up 5 bases and V 3 bases, and 4 bases lay outside the gene matches. From germline, CDR1 is MDHEN and CDR2 SYDVKM. The CDR3 is CASSFRGSNEQYF. CDR3 sequence (DNA): TGTGCCAGCAGTTTCCGCGGGAGTAACGAGCAGTACTTC.

V gene TRBV28 combines with J gene TRBJ2-3; TRBD1 matches 7 bases. This CDR3 is built from 15 residues. With V trimmed by 4 bases and J by 3 bases, 7 bases remained unmatched. The germline V gene encodes CDR1 MDHEN and CDR2 SYDVKM. CDR3 DNA: TGTGCCAGCAGTTACAGGGGCCCCTGGACAGATACGCAGTATTTT. Its protein is CASSYRGPWTDTQYF.

The chain couples TRBV19 to TRBJ2-1; possible D gene TRBD1, 5 bases. CDR3 size: 14 residues. Between the trimmed V and J ends, which lost 2 bases and 7 bases, there was a span of 12 bases. Germline CDR1 reads LNHDA; CDR2 reads SQIVND (reference sequence). This CDR3 is CASSISGRVNEQFF. Here the CDR3 DNA reads TGTGCCAGTAGTATATCGGGCAGGGTAAATGAGCAGTTCTTC.

This clone was seen just once. The J gene is TRBJ2-7, the V gene TRBV10-3; TRBD1 is a possible D gene (6 bases). The CDR3 totals 16 residues. Per germline, CDR1 ENHRY and CDR2 SYGVKD. Trimming cost V 3 bases and J 2 bases, with 17 bases left between them. CDR3 DNA: TGTGCCATCAGTGACCCACCCGGTGGGGACACCTACGAGCAGTACTTC. It is translated as CAISDPPGGDTYEQYF.

The chain joins TRBV7-9 to TRBJ2-7; TRBD1 might be the D (5 bases). Germline V gene sequence: CDR1 SEHNR, CDR2 FQNEAQ (reference sequence). The CDR3 covers 13 residues. Trimming left V 1 base short and J 3 bases short, with 7 bases between. The chain's CDR3 is CASSLGGHYEQYF. In nucleotides, the CDR3 is TGTGCCAGCAGCTTAGGGGGCCACTACGAGCAGTACTTC. Combining the CDR3 with reference TRBV7-9 and TRBJ2-7 gives the whole variable domain DTGVSQNPRHKITKRGQNVTFRCDPISEHNRLYWYRQTLGQGPEFLTYFQNEAQLEKSRLLSDRFSAERPKGSFSTLEIQRTEQGDSAMYLCASSLGGHYEQYFGPGTRLTVT.

J is TRBJ2-1 and V is TRBV27; D is perhaps TRBD2 (5 bases). The CDR3 is 13 amino acids. Per the germline V gene, CDR1 is MNHEY and CDR2 is SMNVEV (reference sequence). V lost 6 bases, J lost 7 bases, and 13 bases lay in between. The CDR3 sequence is CASSLGAGNEQFF. The CDR3 DNA reads TGTGCCAGCAGCCTAGGTGCGGGTAATGAGCAGTTCTTC.

This sequence joins TRBV10-1 and TRBJ1-3, with 9 nucleotides matching TRBD1. Germline CDR1 WNHNN, CDR2 SYGVQD (reference sequence). V shed 4 bases, J shed 3 bases, and the junction held 7 bases outside the gene matches. CDR3 length: 16 amino acids. CDR3: CASSVGTGKFGNTIYF. The CDR3 DNA is TGCGCCAGCAGTGTGGGGACAGGGAAATTTGGAAACACCATATATTTT.

This chain uses TRBV7-2 with TRBJ2-7; TRBD2 aligns across 7 bases. J gave up 1 base and V 4 bases, and 7 bases lay outside the gene matches. Looked up from germline, CDR1 is SGHTA and CDR2 is FQGNSA. CDR3 size: 15 residues. The CDR3 protein is CASSSRASGSYEQYF. CDR3 sequence (DNA): TGTGCCAGCAGCTCCCGGGCTAGCGGATCCTACGAGCAGTACTTC.

In this sample, this clone turned up many times. Additional DNA sequences in this sample encode the identical CDR3. V usage is TRBV19 and J usage is TRBJ2-7, with 10 bases lining up with TRBD1. This CDR3 has 15 amino acids. CDR1 is LNHDA and CDR2 is SQIVND in the germline V gene (reference sequence). Trimming took 1 base from V and 3 from J; bases not matched to a gene: 3. The DNA for the CDR3 is TGTGCCAGTAGTATAGGGACAGGGGGATTCTACGAGCAGTACTTC. It translates to CASSIGTGGFYEQYF.

The gene calls are TRBV28 and TRBJ2-7; weak D call: TRBD1 (6 bases). V was shortened by 6 bases and J by 7 bases, with 10 bases between the two germline ends. CDR1 is MDHEN and CDR2 is SYDVKM in the germline V gene. This CDR3 comprises 11 residues. CDR3 loop: CASRKQGEQYF. The DNA for the CDR3 is TGTGCCAGCAGGAAACAGGGAGAGCAGTACTTC. Variable domain in full (rest from reference TRBV28 and TRBJ2-7): DVKVTQSSRYLVKRTGEKVFLECVQDMDHENMFWYRQDPGLGLRLIYFSYDVKMKEKGDIPEGYSVSREKKERFSLILESASTNQTSMYLCASRKQGEQYFGPGTRLTVT.

The chain has TRBV2 and TRBJ2-1; D might be TRBD1 or TRBD2, each matching 5 bases. The length of the CDR3 is 15 residues. The ends were cut back, 6 bases at V and 1 base at J, with 13 bases in the middle. Germline CDR1 is SNHLY and CDR2 is FYNNEI. This CDR3 reads CASRMSGGSYNEQFF. In DNA, the CDR3 is TGTGCCAGCAGGATGAGTGGGGGATCCTACAATGAGCAGTTCTTC.

The chain has TRBV4-1 and TRBJ2-7, with D unclear. Looked up from germline, CDR1 is MGHRA and CDR2 is YSYEKL. V was trimmed by 2 bases and J by 3 bases, leaving 8 bases between them. CDR3 length equals 13 residues. The DNA for the CDR3 is TGCGCCAGCAGCCAACGCACGGGCTACGAGCAGTACTTC. This encodes CASSQRTGYEQYF.

This chain joins TRBV7-9 and TRBJ1-5, with D hard to call. Trimming left V 3 bases short and J 4 bases short, with 10 bases between. There are 14 residues in the CDR3. CDR1 SEHNR and CDR2 FQNEAQ come from the germline V gene (reference sequence). In DNA, the CDR3 is TGTGCCAGCAGCTTCCCGGGATCAAATCAGCCCCAGCATTTT. Protein product: CASSFPGSNQPQHF.

As to this clone: The same CDR3 can be traced to other DNA sequences in this sample. This sequence joins TRBV27 and TRBJ2-7; TRBD1 agrees at 8 bases. From germline, CDR1 is MNHEY and CDR2 SMNVEV (reference sequence). The V and J ends lost 4 bases and 3 bases, in that order; junction bases with no gene match: 5. This CDR3 region has 14 residues. CDR3 bases: TGTGCCAGCAGTTCCGGACAGGGACTCTACGAGCAGTACTTC. It specifies CASSSGQGLYEQYF.

The DNA for the CDR3 is TGTGCCAGCAGTTTGCGTGGACTAGCGGGCCCTTCGGGGGAGACCCAGTACTTC. This translates into CASSLRGLAGPSGETQYF. V and J are TRBV27 and TRBJ2-5; TRBD2 matches 11 bases. Germline CDR1 reads MNHEY; CDR2 reads SMNVEV (reference sequence). This CDR3 region has 18 residues. With V trimmed by 3 bases and J by 5 bases, 14 bases remained unmatched.

The CDR3 loop reads CASSQETGGATDTQYF. The CDR3 DNA reads TGCGCCAGCAGCCAAGAGACAGGGGGCGCGACAGATACGCAGTATTTT. This chain links TRBV4-1 with TRBJ2-3; 10 bases align to TRBD1. Unmatched junction bases numbered 3, after V lost 0 bases and J lost 3 bases. The CDR3 loop spans 16 amino acids. Germline values: CDR1 MGHRA, CDR2 YSYEKL.

V and J are TRBV9 and TRBJ1-2; the match to TRBD1 covers 10 bases. The CDR3 runs 15 residues. Germline loops: CDR1 SGDLS, CDR2 YYNGEE. Losses at the gene ends were 4 bases for V and 6 bases for J; bases not matched to a gene: 9. CDR3 region: CASSPGTGDGDGYTF. For the CDR3, the DNA is TGTGCCAGCAGCCCCGGGACAGGGGACGGGGATGGCTACACCTTC.

The genes are TRBV7-9 and TRBJ1-1; possible D gene TRBD1, 6 bases. Germline values: CDR1 SEHNR, CDR2 FQNEAQ (reference sequence). Trimming took 1 base from V and 1 from J, leaving 13 bases between them. This CDR3 region has 16 residues. CDR3 residues: CASSLDSGHPNTEAFF. CDR3 nucleotide sequence: TGTGCCAGCAGCTTAGACTCGGGACACCCGAACACTGAAGCTTTCTTT.